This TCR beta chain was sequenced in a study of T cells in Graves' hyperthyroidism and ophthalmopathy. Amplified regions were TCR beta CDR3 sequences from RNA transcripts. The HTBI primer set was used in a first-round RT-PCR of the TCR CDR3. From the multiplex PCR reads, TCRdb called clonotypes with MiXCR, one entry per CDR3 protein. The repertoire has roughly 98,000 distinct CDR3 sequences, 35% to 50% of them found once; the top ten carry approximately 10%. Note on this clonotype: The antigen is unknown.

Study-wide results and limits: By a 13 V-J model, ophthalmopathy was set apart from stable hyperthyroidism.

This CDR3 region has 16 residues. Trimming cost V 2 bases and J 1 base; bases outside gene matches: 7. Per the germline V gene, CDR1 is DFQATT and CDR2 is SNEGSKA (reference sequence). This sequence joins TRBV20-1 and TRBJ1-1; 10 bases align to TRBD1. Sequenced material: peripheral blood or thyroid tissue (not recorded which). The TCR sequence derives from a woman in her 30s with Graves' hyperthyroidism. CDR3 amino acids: CSARPGQGGWNTEAFF. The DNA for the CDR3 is TGCAGTGCTAGACCCGGACAGGGGGGCTGGAACACTGAAGCTTTCTTT.